What follows describes a single T cell receptor beta chain. Antigen specificity is unknown. CDR3 length: 14 amino acids. Germline CDR1 SGHAT, CDR2 FQNNGV. V gave up 1 base and J gave up 1 base, with 7 bases separating them. TCRdb ran MiXCR on the reads and lists one entry per CDR3 protein. The sample lists roughly 170,000 distinct CDR3 sequences; about a fifth were seen once. The sample originates from a study of T cell repertoires in cytomegalovirus infection. For the study at large: It can be stated that public TCR beta signatures indicated CMV infection as well as a matching HLA type. Overall study results and limits: CMV-specific HLA-C-restricted TCR beta clonotypes dominated the ex vivo response. Cumulative frequency of public TCR beta families picked out carriers of CMV plus the relevant HLA.

The clonotype originates from a human donor in good health (CMV status not recorded). Some clones in this sample may be carry-over from other donors' samples. The rearrangement uses TRBV11-2 and TRBJ2-5; D gene ambiguous. This sample comprised CD8+ T cells from cultured PBMCs, obtained from culture after CMV antigen stimulation. The chain's CDR3 is CASSLVNTQETQYF. The DNA of the CDR3 is TGTGCCAGCAGCTTAGTTAATACCCAAGAGACCCAGTACTTC. The whole variable domain, filled in from reference TRBV11-2 and TRBJ2-5, reads EAGVAQSPRYKIIEKRQSVAFWCNPISGHATLYWYQQILGQGPKLLIQFQNNGVVDDSQLPKDRFSAERLKGVDSTLKIQPAKLEDSAVYLCASSLVNTQETQYFGPGTRLLVL.